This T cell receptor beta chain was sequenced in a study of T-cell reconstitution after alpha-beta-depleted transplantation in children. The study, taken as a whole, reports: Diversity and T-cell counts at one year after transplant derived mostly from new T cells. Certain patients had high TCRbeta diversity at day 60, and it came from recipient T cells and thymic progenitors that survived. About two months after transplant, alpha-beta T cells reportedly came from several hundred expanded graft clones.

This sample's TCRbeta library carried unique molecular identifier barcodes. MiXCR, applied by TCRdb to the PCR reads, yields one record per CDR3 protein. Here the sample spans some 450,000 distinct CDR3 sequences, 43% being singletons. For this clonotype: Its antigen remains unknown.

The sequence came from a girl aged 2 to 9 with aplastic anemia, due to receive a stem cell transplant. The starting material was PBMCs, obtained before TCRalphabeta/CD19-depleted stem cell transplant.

CDR3 protein: CAWGDYEQYF. The CDR3 DNA sequence: TGTGCCTGGGGAGACTACGAGCAGTACTTC. The V and J genes are TRBV30 and TRBJ2-7, with D unclear. Germline V gene data show CDR1 as GTSNPN and CDR2 as SVGIG (reference sequence). Deletions cut 5 bases from V and 3 bases from J, with 5 bases between. The CDR3 consists of 10 residues.